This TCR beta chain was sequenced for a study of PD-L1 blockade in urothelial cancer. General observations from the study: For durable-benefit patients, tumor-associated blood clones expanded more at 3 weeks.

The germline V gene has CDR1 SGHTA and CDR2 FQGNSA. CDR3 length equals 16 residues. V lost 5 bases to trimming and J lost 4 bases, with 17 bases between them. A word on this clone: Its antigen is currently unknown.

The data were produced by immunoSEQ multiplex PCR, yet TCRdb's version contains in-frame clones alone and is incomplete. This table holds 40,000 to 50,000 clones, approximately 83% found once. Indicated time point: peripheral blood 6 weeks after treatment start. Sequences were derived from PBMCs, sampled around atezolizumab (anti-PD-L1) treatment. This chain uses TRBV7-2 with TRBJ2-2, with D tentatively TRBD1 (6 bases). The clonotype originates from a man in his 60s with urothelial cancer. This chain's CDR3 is CASSLRTDQVTGELFF. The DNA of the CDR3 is TGTGCCAGCAGCCTTCGGACAGACCAGGTCACCGGGGAGCTGTTTTTT.